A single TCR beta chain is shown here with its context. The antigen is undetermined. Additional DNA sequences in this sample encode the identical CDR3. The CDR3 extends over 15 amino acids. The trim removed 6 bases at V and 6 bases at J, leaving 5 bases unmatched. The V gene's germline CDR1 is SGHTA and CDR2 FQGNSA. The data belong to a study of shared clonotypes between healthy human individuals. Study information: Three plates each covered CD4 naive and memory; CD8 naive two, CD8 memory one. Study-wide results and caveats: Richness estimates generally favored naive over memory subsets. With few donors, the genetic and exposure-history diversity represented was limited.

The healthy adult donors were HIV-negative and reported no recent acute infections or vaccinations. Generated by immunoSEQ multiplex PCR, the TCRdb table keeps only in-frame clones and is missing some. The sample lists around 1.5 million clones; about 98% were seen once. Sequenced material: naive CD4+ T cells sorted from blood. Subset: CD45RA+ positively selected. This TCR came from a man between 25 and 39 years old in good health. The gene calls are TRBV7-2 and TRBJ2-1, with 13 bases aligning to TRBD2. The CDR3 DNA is TGTGCCAGCAGTCTGACTAGCGGGAGGTTCAATGAGCAGTTCTTC. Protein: CASSLTSGRFNEQFF.